This T cell receptor beta chain was captured in a study of blood T cells in healthy people across ages. This clonotype has a handful of counts. Donors were healthy Caucasian individuals from Russia aged roughly 6 to 95. The CDR3 extends over 17 amino acids. J gave up 4 bases and V 0 bases, and 12 bases lay outside the gene matches. Germline-derived CDR1 and CDR2 are DFQATT and SNEGSKA (reference sequence). A second PCR of 7 to 11 cycles used a sample-barcoded 5' primer and a J-beta primer mix. In TCRdb, the 5' RACE reads were re-called with MiXCR into one record per CDR3 protein. The data show 1.5 million to 2 million distinct CDR3 sequences, almost 35% seen once.

The receptor's source is a woman in her 30s in good health. The chain employs TRBV20-1 and TRBJ2-3; TRBD2 aligns across 8 bases. Input material: blood. CDR3 sequence reads: CSARDPWGSGVPDTQYF. CDR3 nucleotide sequence: TGCAGTGCTAGAGATCCCTGGGGTAGCGGGGTGCCAGATACGCAGTATTTT.